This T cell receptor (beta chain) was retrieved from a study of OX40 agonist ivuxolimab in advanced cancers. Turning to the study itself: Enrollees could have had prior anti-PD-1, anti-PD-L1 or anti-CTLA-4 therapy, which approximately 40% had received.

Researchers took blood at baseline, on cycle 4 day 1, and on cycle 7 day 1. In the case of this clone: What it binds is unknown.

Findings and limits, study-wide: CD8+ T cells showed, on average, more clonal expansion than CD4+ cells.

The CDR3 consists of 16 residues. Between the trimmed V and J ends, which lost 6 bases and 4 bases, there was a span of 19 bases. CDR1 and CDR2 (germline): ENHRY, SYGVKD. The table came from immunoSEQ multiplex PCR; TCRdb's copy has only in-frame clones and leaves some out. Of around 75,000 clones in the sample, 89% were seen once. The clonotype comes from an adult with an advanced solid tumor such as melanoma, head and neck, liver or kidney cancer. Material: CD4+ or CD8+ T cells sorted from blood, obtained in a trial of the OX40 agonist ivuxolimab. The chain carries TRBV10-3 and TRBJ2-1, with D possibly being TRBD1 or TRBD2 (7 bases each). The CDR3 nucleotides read TGTGCCATCAGGGGACTAATCGGGACAGAGTACAATGAGCAGTTCTTC. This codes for CAIRGLIGTEYNEQFF.